The 25 T cell receptor beta chains reported below all come from one sample, sequenced in a study of T-cell memory formation after mild COVID-19. TCRdb processed the 5' RACE reads anew with MiXCR; each CDR3 protein has one entry. This repertoire shows around 510,000 distinct CDR3 sequences, less than 25% found once; its top ten account for 7% to 9%. The specimen was PBMCs or a T cell subset sorted from them (not recorded which). Receptor source: an adult woman who had mild COVID-19 (a few samples of this study predate the infection). Cell type and time point are not known.

This clonotype was counted between two and nine times. The J gene is TRBJ2-7, the V gene TRBV27; D call uncertain. This CDR3 has 13 residues. Germline V gene sequence: CDR1 MNHEY, CDR2 SMNVEV (reference sequence). V lost 2 bases to trimming and J lost 1 base, with 6 bases between them. This chain's CDR3 is CASSLKVSYEQYF. DNA for the CDR3: TGTGCCAGCAGTTTAAAGGTTTCCTACGAGCAGTACTTC.

The V gene is TRBV12-3 or TRBV12-4, the J gene TRBJ2-5; no firm D call. The CDR3 is made up of 15 amino acids. Trimming cost V 5 bases and J 5 bases, with 18 bases left between them. Written as DNA, the CDR3 is TGTGCCAGCAGTCCCCATGCCCAGCCCGCGGAGACCCAGTACTTC. It is translated as CASSPHAQPAETQYF.

This clonotype has only a few counts. V gene TRBV5-1 combines with J gene TRBJ2-1; 11 positions agree with TRBD2. The CDR3 has 18 amino acids. The V segment lost 4 bases and the J segment 7 bases; nucleotides outside the gene matches: 16. The germline gives CDR1 SGHRS, CDR2 YFSETQ. The CDR3 nucleotides are TGCGCCAGCAGCCGTGAGCTAGCGGGGGGTCCCTTCGGGAATGAGCAGTTCTTC. Protein: CASSRELAGGPFGNEQFF.

The V gene is TRBV11-2, the J gene TRBJ1-4, with 7 positions matching TRBD1. This CDR3 comprises 14 residues. CDR1 and CDR2 (germline): SGHAT, FQNNGV. The V and J ends lost 2 bases and 6 bases, in that order; junction bases with no gene match: 3. The CDR3 protein is CASSLFRGDEKLFF. CDR3 in DNA: TGTGCCAGCAGCTTATTCAGGGGGGATGAAAAACTGTTTTTT.

V usage is TRBV12-3 or TRBV12-4 and J usage is TRBJ2-5; 7 bases agree with TRBD1. The CDR3 contains 16 residues. The J segment lost 2 bases and the V segment lost 6 bases, leaving 12 bases of the junction unmatched. The CDR3: CASSFPASTGQETQYF. CDR3 sequence (DNA): TGTGCCAGCAGCTTCCCAGCCTCGACAGGGCAAGAGACCCAGTACTTC.

This clonotype occurred a few times. CDR3 region: CASSRTGLRSYNSPLHF. The CDR3 bases are TGTGCCAGCAGTCGAACAGGATTACGCTCCTATAATTCACCCCTCCACTTT. The rearrangement uses TRBV6-5 and TRBJ1-6; TRBD1 might be the D (5 bases). The germline gives CDR1 MNHEY, CDR2 SVGAGI. This CDR3 has 17 amino acids. V was pared by 5 bases and J by 0 bases, with 14 bases between.

J is TRBJ1-2 and V is TRBV4-2, with TRBD1 identical over 7 bases. There are 16 residues in the CDR3. Germline assignment: CDR1 LGHNA and CDR2 YNFKEQ. J was trimmed by 1 base and V by 4 bases; bases with no gene match: 9. The CDR3: CASSPTRQGYNYGYTF. The DNA for the CDR3 is TGTGCCAGCAGCCCAACTCGACAGGGTTATAACTATGGCTACACCTTC.

A few counts support this clonotype. The gene calls are TRBV7-3 and TRBJ1-2; 7 bases match TRBD1. The CDR3 covers 15 residues. Germline V lookup: CDR1 SGHTA, CDR2 FQGTGA. V shed 4 bases, J shed 5 bases, and the junction held 10 bases outside the gene matches. The CDR3 loop is CASSSGPTGTYGYTF. In DNA, the CDR3 is TGTGCCAGCAGCTCTGGCCCGACAGGGACATATGGCTACACCTTC.

The chain has TRBV25-1 and TRBJ2-6, with D possibly being TRBD2 (5 bases). Germline V lookup: CDR1 MGHDK, CDR2 SYGVNS. The CDR3 totals 16 residues. V lost 6 bases and J 0 bases, leaving 12 bases between the germline ends. This chain's CDR3 is CASRNTGGSGANVLTF. As DNA, the CDR3 is TGTGCCAGCAGGAATACTGGAGGCTCTGGGGCCAACGTCCTGACTTTC.

The genes are TRBV6-5 and TRBJ2-5; no definite D call. Trimming cost V 6 bases and J 5 bases, with 13 bases left between them. The germline V gene has CDR1 MNHEY and CDR2 SVGAGI. The CDR3 sequence is 13 residues long. The CDR3 reads CASRARAWETQYF. The CDR3 nucleotides are TGTGCCAGCAGAGCCCGCGCTTGGGAGACCCAGTACTTC.

The chain recombines TRBV10-3 with TRBJ2-5; the D is unclear. The V end lost 0 bases, the J end lost 4 bases, and 3 bases lay between the germline ends. CDR1 is ENHRY, CDR2 SYGVKD, per germline. The CDR3 runs 12 residues. In DNA form, the CDR3 reads TGTGCCATCAGTGAGTCGAGAGAGACCCAGTACTTC. It specifies CAISESRETQYF.

This clonotype was seen only a few times. CDR3 DNA sequence: TGTGCCAGCAGTTCCCTTACGACAGGAGGGGCACACTTT. Protein sequence: CASSSLTTGGAHF. The genes are TRBV12-3 or TRBV12-4 and TRBJ1-6, with D perhaps TRBD1 (6 bases). The CDR3 runs to 13 residues. Trimming took 4 bases from V and 19 from J, leaving 20 bases between them.

This clonotype showed up just a few times. V is TRBV19 and J is TRBJ2-1, with TRBD1 as a possible D gene (5 bases). CDR1 is LNHDA, CDR2 SQIVND, per germline (reference sequence). The ends were cut back, 6 bases at V and 2 bases at J, with 17 bases in the middle. This CDR3 comprises 16 residues. Here the CDR3 reads CASRTNRQFTYNEQFF. For the CDR3, the DNA is TGTGCCAGTAGAACCAACAGACAGTTTACCTACAATGAGCAGTTCTTC.

The chain joins TRBV9 to TRBJ2-7; D is tentatively TRBD1 or TRBD2 (5 bases each). Trimming removed 0 bases at V and 0 bases at J, with 10 bases between. This CDR3 is 15 amino acids long. The germline V gene encodes CDR1 SGDLS and CDR2 YYNGEE. The DNA for the CDR3 is TGTGCCAGCAGCGTAGCGTGGGGGAGCTCCTACGAGCAGTACTTC. This codes for CASSVAWGSSYEQYF.

J is TRBJ2-1 and V is TRBV10-3; D is ambiguous. With 3 bases removed from V and 6 bases from J, the gap between germline ends came to 12 bases. Germline CDR1 is ENHRY and CDR2 is SYGVKD. This CDR3 contains 14 residues. CDR3 nucleotides: TGTGCCATCAGTGAAGGCGCCTGGGTCAATGAGCAGTTCTTC. Its translation: CAISEGAWVNEQFF.

This clonotype has a handful of counts. This chain connects TRBV12-3 or TRBV12-4 to TRBJ1-1, with a weak D call TRBD1 (6 bases). This CDR3 is 14 amino acids long. V lost 5 bases to trimming and J lost 4 bases, with 14 bases between them. This chain's CDR3 is CASSIQGKSTEAFF. The CDR3 DNA is TGTGCCAGCAGTATCCAGGGGAAGAGCACTGAAGCTTTCTTT.

This chain joins TRBV6-2 or TRBV6-3 and TRBJ2-2; D is possibly TRBD1 or TRBD2 (5 bases each). This CDR3 has 15 amino acids. Germline CDR1 MNHEY, CDR2 SVGEGT. The CDR3 here is CTSGLAPGRTGELFF. CDR3 DNA sequence: TGTACGTCGGGATTGGCCCCGGGACGAACCGGGGAGCTGTTTTTT.

In its sample, this clonotype was seen a few times. The chain links TRBV12-3 or TRBV12-4 to TRBJ1-6, with D perhaps matching TRBD1 (5 bases). The CDR3 has 15 amino acids. Trimming left V 6 bases short and J 5 bases short, with 14 bases between. The CDR3 DNA is TGTGCCAGCAGGATAACGGGGGTCAATAATTCACCCCTCCACTTT. Residues: CASRITGVNNSPLHF.

The table lists this clonotype with many counts. V gene TRBV12-3 or TRBV12-4 combines with J gene TRBJ1-2; no reliable D call. Trimming cost V 7 bases and J 6 bases, with 18 bases left between them. The CDR3 loop spans 14 amino acids. The CDR3 DNA is TGTGCCAGCATCTTTGGGCCCGGCGGGGATGGCTACACCTTC. Its translation is CASIFGPGGDGYTF.

The chain uses TRBV6-5 and TRBJ1-2; no clear D. The V gene's germline CDR1 is MNHEY and CDR2 SVGAGI. Trimming cost V 6 bases and J 6 bases, with 14 bases left between them. The CDR3 is 13 residues long. The DNA for the CDR3 is TGTGCCAGCAGCTCCCGCAAGGGCGATGGCTACACCTTC. Protein sequence: CASSSRKGDGYTF.

The chain links TRBV7-3 to TRBJ1-6; D call uncertain. The CDR3 contains 14 residues. V was clipped by 4 bases and J by 10 bases, with 14 bases between them. CDR1 and CDR2 (germline): SGHTA, FQGTGA. The DNA for the CDR3 is TGTGCCAGCAGCTCGACGGGTGGTAGGTCACCCCTCCACTTT. This encodes CASSSTGGRSPLHF.

The V call is TRBV5-1, the J call TRBJ2-2; D is ambiguous. V was shortened by 1 base and J by 0 bases, with 10 bases between the two germline ends. The CDR3 is 16 residues long. Germline V gene data show CDR1 as SGHRS and CDR2 as YFSETQ. CDR3 in DNA: TGCGCCAGCAGCTTGTTTCAGCTCGCGAACACCGGGGAGCTGTTTTTT. Its protein product is CASSLFQLANTGELFF.

This chain links TRBV7-2 with TRBJ1-1; 9 bases align to TRBD1. The trim removed 1 base at V and 3 bases at J, leaving 3 bases unmatched. This CDR3 has 15 amino acids. CDR1 is SGHTA, CDR2 FQGNSA, per germline. CDR3 bases: TGTGCCAGCAGCTTAGGGGGACAGGGATACACTGAAGCTTTCTTT. It specifies CASSLGGQGYTEAFF.

This clonotype has a handful of counts. The J gene is TRBJ2-5, the V gene TRBV12-3 or TRBV12-4; D is unresolved. The CDR3 has 12 amino acids. Trimming pared 3 bases from V and 5 bases from J, leaving 7 bases between. The CDR3 DNA reads TGTGCCAGCAGTTTCGTCCCCGAGACCCAGTACTTC. Translation: CASSFVPETQYF.

This clonotype has more than one count but fewer than ten. V and J are TRBV7-6 and TRBJ2-1, with 8 bases matching TRBD2. Germline V lookup: CDR1 SGHVS, CDR2 FNYEAQ. J gave up 7 bases and V 3 bases, and 17 bases lay outside the gene matches. The CDR3 runs 18 residues. CDR3 in DNA: TGTGCCAGCAGCTTGATGAGTCCGGGACTAGGGCGAAAAAATGAGCAGTTCTTC. Protein sequence: CASSLMSPGLGRKNEQFF.